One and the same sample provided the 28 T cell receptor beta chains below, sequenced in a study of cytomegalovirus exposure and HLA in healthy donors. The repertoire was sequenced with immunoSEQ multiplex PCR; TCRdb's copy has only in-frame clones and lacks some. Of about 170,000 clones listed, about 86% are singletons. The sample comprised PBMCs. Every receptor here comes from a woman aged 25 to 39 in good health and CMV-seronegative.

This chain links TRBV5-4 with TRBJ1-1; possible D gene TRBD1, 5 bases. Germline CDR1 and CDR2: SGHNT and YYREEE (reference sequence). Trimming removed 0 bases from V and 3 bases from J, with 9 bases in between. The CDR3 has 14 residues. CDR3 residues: CASSLELGDTEAFF. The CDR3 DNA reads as TGTGCCAGCAGCTTGGAGTTGGGGGACACTGAAGCTTTCTTT. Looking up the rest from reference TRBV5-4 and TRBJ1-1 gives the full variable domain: ETGVTQSPTHLIKTRGQQVTLRCSSQSGHNTVSWYQQALGQGPQFIFQYYREEENGRGNFPPRFSGLQFPNYSSELNVNALELDDSALYLCASSLELGDTEAFFGQGTRLTVV.

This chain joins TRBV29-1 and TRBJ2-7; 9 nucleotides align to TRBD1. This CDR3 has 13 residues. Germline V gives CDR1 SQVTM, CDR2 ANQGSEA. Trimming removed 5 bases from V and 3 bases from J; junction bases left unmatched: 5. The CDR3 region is CSVFDRGFYEQYF. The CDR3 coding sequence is TGCAGCGTTTTTGACAGGGGGTTCTACGAGCAGTACTTC.

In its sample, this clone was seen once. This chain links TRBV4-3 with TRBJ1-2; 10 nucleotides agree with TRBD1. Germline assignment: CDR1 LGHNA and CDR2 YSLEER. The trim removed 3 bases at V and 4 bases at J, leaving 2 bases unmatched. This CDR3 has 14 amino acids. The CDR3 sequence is CASSHRTGGYGYTF. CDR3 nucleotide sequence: TGCGCCAGCAGCCATCGGACAGGGGGCTATGGCTACACCTTC.

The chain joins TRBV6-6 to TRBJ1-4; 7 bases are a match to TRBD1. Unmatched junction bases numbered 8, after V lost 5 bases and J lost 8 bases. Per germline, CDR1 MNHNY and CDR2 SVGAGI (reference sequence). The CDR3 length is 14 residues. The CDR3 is CASSETGIGEKLFF. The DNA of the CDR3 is TGTGCCAGCAGTGAGACAGGGATTGGAGAAAAACTGTTTTTT.

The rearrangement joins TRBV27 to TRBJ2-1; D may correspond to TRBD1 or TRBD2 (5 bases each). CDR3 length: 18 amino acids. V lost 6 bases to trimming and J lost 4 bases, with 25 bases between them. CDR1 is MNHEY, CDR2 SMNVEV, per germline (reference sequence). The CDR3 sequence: CASRPPPGPRAVYNEQFF. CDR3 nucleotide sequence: TGTGCCAGCAGACCTCCCCCGGGACCCCGGGCGGTATACAATGAGCAGTTCTTC.

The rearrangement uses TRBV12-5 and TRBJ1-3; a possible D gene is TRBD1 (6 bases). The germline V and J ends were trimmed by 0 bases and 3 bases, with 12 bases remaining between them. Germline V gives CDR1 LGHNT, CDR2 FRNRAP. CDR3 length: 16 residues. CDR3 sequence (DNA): TGTGCTAGTGGTTTGGTATCGGAACAGGGTGGAAACACCATATATTTT. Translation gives CASGLVSEQGGNTIYF. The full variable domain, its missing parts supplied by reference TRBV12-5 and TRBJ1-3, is DARVTQTPRHKVTEMGQEVTMRCQPILGHNTVFWYRQTMMQGLELLAYFRNRAPLDDSGMPKDRFSAEMPDATLATLKIQPSEPRDSAVYFCASGLVSEQGGNTIYFGEGSWLTVV.

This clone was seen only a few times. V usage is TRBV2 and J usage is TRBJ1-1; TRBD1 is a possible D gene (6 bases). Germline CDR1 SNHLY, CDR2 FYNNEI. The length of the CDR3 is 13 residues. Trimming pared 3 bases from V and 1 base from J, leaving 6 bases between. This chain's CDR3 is CASSEDRNTEAFF. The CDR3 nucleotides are TGTGCCAGCAGTGAGGACAGGAACACTGAAGCTTTCTTT.

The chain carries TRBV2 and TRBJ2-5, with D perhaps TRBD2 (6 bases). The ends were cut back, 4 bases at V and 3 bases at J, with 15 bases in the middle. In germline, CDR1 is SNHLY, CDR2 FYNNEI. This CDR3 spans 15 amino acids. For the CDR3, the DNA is TGTGCCAGCAGTGTCGGGTCGACTAGAAAAGAGACCCAGTACTTC. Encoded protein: CASSVGSTRKETQYF.

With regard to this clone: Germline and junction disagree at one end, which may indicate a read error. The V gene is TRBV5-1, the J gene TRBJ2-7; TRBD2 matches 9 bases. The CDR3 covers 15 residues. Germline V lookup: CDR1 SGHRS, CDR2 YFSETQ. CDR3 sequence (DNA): TGCGCCAGCAGCTTAGCCGGGACTAGCTCCCACGAGCAGTACTTC. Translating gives CASSLAGTSSHEQYF.

The CDR3 DNA is TGTGCCAGCTCACCAAAGAGAGAGACCCAGTACTTC. As protein: CASSPKRETQYF. This chain links TRBV18 with TRBJ2-5; D not resolved. The CDR3 spans 12 residues. Germline CDR1 reads KGHSH; CDR2 reads LQKENI. V was cut by 2 bases and J by 4 bases, with 5 bases left in between.

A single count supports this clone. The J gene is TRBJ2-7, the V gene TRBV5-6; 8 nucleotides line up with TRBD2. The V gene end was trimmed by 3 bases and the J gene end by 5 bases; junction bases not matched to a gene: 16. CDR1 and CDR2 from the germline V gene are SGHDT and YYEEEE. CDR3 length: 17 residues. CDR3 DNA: TGTGCCAGCAGCTGGGGGCCGGTGTCCCTAGCGGGCGACGAGCAGTACTTC. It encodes CASSWGPVSLAGDEQYF.

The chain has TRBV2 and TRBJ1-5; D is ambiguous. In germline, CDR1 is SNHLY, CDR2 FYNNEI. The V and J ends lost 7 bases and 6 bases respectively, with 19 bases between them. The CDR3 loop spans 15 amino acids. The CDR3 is CASKGRGMNFQPQHF. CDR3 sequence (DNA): TGTGCCAGCAAAGGTCGTGGAATGAACTTTCAGCCCCAGCATTTT.

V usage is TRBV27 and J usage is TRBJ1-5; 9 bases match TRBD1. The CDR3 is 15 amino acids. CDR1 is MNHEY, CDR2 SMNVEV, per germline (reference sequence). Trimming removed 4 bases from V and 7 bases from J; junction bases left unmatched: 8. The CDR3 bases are TGTGCCAGCAGTTCTACAGGGGGCGCGTACCAGCCCCAGCATTTT. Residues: CASSSTGGAYQPQHF.

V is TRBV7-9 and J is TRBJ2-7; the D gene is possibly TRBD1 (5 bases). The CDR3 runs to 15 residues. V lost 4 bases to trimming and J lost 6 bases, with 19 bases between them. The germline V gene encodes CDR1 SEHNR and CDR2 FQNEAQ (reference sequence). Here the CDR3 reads CASSSGRVESSEQYF. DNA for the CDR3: TGTGCCAGCAGCTCAGGCAGGGTCGAGAGTTCCGAGCAGTACTTC.

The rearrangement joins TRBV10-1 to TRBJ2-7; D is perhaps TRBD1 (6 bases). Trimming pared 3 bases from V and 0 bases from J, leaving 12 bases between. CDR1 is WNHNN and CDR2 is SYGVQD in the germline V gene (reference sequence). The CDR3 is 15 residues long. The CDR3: CASSEDRPTSYEQYF. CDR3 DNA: TGCGCCAGCAGTGAAGACAGGCCAACCTCCTACGAGCAGTACTTC.

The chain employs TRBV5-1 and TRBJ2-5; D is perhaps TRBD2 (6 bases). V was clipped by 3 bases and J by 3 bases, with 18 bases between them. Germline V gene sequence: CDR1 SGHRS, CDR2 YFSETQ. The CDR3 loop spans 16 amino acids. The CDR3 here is CASSSAPGSKKETQYF. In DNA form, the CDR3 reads TGCGCCAGCAGCTCGGCTCCCGGGAGTAAAAAAGAGACCCAGTACTTC.

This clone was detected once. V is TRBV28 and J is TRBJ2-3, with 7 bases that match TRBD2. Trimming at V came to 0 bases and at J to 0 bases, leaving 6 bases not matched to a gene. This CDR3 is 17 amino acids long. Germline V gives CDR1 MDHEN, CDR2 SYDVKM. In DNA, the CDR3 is TGTGCCAGCAGTTTATGGATGGCTAGCGGAAGCACAGATACGCAGTATTTT. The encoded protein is CASSLWMASGSTDTQYF.

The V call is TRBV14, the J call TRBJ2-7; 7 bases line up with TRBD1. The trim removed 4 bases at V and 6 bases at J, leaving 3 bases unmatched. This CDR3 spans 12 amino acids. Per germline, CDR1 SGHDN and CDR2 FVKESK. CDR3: CASSPPGGEQYF. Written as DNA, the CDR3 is TGTGCCAGCAGCCCACCAGGGGGCGAGCAGTACTTC.

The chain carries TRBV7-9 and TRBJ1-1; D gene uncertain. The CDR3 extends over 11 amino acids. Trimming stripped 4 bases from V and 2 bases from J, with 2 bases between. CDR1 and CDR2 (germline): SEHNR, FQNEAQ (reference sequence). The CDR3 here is CASSSNTEAFF. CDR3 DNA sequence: TGTGCCAGCAGCTCAAACACTGAAGCTTTCTTT.

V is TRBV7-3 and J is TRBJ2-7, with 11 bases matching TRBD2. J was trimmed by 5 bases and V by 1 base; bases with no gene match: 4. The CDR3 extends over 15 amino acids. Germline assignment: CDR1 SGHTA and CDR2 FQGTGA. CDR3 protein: CASSLIAGGPDEQYF. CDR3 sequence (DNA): TGTGCCAGCAGCTTAATAGCGGGAGGGCCCGACGAGCAGTACTTC.

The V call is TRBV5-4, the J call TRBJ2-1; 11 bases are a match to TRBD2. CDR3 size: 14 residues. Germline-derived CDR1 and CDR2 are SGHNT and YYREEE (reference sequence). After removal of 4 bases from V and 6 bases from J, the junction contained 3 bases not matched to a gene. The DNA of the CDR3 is TGTGCCAGCAGCCCAGGGACTAGCGGCAATGAGCAGTTCTTC. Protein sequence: CASSPGTSGNEQFF.

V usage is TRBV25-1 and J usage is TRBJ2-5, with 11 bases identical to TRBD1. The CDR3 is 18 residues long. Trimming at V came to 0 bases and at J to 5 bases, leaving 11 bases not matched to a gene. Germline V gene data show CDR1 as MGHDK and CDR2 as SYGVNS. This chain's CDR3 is CASSEYRDRGSFWETQYF. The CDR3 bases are TGTGCCAGCAGTGAATACAGGGACAGGGGGTCTTTTTGGGAGACCCAGTACTTC. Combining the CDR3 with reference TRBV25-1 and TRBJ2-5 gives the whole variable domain EADIYQTPRYLVIGTGKKITLECSQTMGHDKMYWYQQDPGMELHLIHYSYGVNSTEKGDLSSESTVSRIRTEHFPLTLESARPSHTSQYLCASSEYRDRGSFWETQYFGPGTRLLVL.

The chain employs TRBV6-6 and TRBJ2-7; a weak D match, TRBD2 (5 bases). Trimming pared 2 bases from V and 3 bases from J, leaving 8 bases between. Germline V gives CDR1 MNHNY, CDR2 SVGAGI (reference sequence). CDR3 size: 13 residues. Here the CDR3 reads CASSYAGSYEQYF. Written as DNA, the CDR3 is TGTGCCAGCAGTTACGCGGGTAGCTACGAGCAGTACTTC.

CDR3 region: CSVWDRRNTEAFF. The CDR3 region has the DNA TGCAGCGTTTGGGACAGACGGAACACTGAAGCTTTCTTT. This chain connects TRBV29-1 to TRBJ1-1; 7 bases map to TRBD1. Trimming removed 5 bases from V and 1 base from J; junction bases left unmatched: 4. Germline V gene data show CDR1 as SQVTM and CDR2 as ANQGSEA. The CDR3 totals 13 residues.

The CDR3 is CASRRDYQETQYF. The DNA for the CDR3 is TGTGCCAGCAGACGGGACTACCAAGAGACCCAGTACTTC. The gene calls are TRBV6-6 and TRBJ2-5; the D gene is possibly TRBD2 (6 bases). Deletions cut 6 bases from V and 0 bases from J, with 8 bases between. This CDR3 region has 13 residues. Germline loops: CDR1 MNHNY, CDR2 SVGAGI (reference sequence).

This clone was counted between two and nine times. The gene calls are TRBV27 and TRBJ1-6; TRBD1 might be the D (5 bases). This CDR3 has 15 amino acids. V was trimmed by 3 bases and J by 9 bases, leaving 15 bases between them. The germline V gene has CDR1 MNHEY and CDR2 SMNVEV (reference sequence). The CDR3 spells CASSFSGPGRSPLHF. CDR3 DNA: TGTGCCAGCAGTTTTTCGGGGCCAGGGCGTTCACCCCTCCACTTT.

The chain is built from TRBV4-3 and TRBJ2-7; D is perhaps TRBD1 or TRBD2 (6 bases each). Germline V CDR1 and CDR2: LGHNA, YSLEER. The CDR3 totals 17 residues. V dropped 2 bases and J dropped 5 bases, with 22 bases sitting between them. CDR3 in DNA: TGCGCCAGCAGCCAAACAATGGGGGCGGGGTTTACGGACGAGCAGTACTTC. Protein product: CASSQTMGAGFTDEQYF.

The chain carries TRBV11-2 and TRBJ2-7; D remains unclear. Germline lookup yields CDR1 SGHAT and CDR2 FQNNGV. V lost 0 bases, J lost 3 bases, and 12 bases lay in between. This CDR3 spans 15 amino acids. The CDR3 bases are TGTGCCAGCAGCTTAGAGGTGACGAGAGACTACGAGCAGTACTTC. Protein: CASSLEVTRDYEQYF.